This note documents a single T cell receptor beta chain sequence. From germline, CDR1 is MNHEY and CDR2 SMNVEV (reference sequence). Germline trimming cut 7 bases from V and 6 bases from J; bases unmatched to any gene: 11. The CDR3 extends over 16 amino acids. The assay was immunoSEQ multiplex PCR, and TCRdb's table has in-frame clones only and misses some. Of some 390,000 clones in the sample, around 92% were seen once. For recovered donors of Cohort 3, there were two negative PCRs, clearance, or symptom resolution. This record comes from a study of blood T cell repertoires in COVID-19. The receptor's source is a woman between 25 and 40 years old who had recovered from COVID-19. V and J are TRBV27 and TRBJ1-6, with 8 nucleotides matching TRBD1. Sequenced: PBMCs or T cells enriched from blood (not recorded which). CDR3 residues: CASTRMTGASNSPLHF. The CDR3 bases are TGTGCCAGCACCCGTATGACAGGGGCTAGTAATTCACCCCTCCACTTT.